This T cell receptor (beta chain) was captured by sequencing in a study of blood T cell repertoires in COVID-19. On the study more broadly: Material from acute and convalescent COVID-19 was sourced from the United States, Italy and Spain.

Cohort allocation depended upon clinical history that participants reported. The CDR3 consists of 18 residues. Germline lookup yields CDR1 SGHVS and CDR2 FNYEAQ. V was cut by 2 bases and J by 0 bases, with 16 bases left in between. Repertoires were generated with immunoSEQ multiplex PCR, while TCRdb's copy carries only in-frame clones and drops some. In the table there are 130,000 to 150,000 clones, 75% to 90% of which are singletons. The sequenced sample was PBMCs or T cells enriched from blood (not recorded which). The V and J genes are TRBV7-6 and TRBJ2-2; possible D gene TRBD1, 6 bases. This TCR came from a man in his 60s who had recovered from COVID-19. The CDR3 DNA is TGTGCCAGCAGCTTACTGCAGAGGACAGCCACGAACACCGGGGAGCTGTTTTTT. Amino acid sequence: CASSLLQRTATNTGELFF.